Included here is one T cell receptor (beta chain) sequence, with context. These data are taken from a study of blood T cell repertoires in COVID-19. Across the study: Samples representing acute and convalescent COVID-19 were sourced from the United States, Italy and Spain. Sources were T cells, B-cell-depleted T cells, or PBMCs; the material itself was cDNA or gDNA.

While infection was still active, Seattle patients were enrolled and then followed longitudinally. Germline V gene data show CDR1 as SGHNT and CDR2 as YENEEA. With 5 bases clipped from V and 1 base from J, the junction kept 10 bases outside the gene matches. The CDR3 runs to 18 residues. Per the original data handling: Researchers report that nucleated cell counts were estimated from reference gene primer amplification. The data were produced by immunoSEQ multiplex PCR, yet TCRdb's version contains in-frame clones alone and is incomplete. For V, J and clone size, that table is used; D and trimming come from the DNA. Of some 300,000 clones listed, roughly 90% are singletons.

This TCR was recovered from a woman in her thirties with COVID-19, enrolled during active disease. The chain combines TRBV11-3 with TRBJ2-5, with TRBD2 matching 13 bases. The sequencing sample was made of peripheral blood. The chain's CDR3 is CASSPRLAGGPFQETQYF. The CDR3 nucleotides are TGTGCCAGCAGCCCCCGACTAGCGGGGGGCCCCTTCCAAGAGACCCAGTACTTC. Looking up the rest from reference TRBV11-3 and TRBJ2-5 gives the full variable domain: EAGVVQSPRYKIIEKKQPVAFWCNPISGHNTLYWYLQNLGQGPELLIRYENEEAVDDSQLPKDRFSAERLKGVDSTLKIQPAELGDSAVYLCASSPRLAGGPFQETQYFGPGTRLLVL.